The present T cell receptor (beta chain) was sequenced within a study of graft-versus-host responses after intestinal transplantation. Study-level background: Recipients had multivisceral, liver-intestinal, or isolated intestinal transplants. Every recipient underwent anti-thymocyte globulin induction, then tacrolimus and steroids for two to three years.

Study-level findings and limits: Investigators detected GvH clones in recipient marrow, with some emerging earlier in ileum or blood.

Trimming pared 0 bases from V and 1 base from J, leaving 7 bases between. The CDR3 sequence is 14 residues long. Germline V gene lookup returns CDR1 SGDLS and CDR2 YYNGEE. Some clones are missing from TCRdb's copy, which holds only in-frame ones; the method was immunoSEQ multiplex PCR. The sample lists over 85,000 clones; over 85% were seen once. For this clone: Antigen specificity is unknown.

V is TRBV9 and J is TRBJ1-1, with unresolved D. The clonotype originates from a human donor who received an intestinal transplant. This material consisted of unstimulated CD8+ T cells sorted from spleen or lymph node cells, taken before intestinal transplant. CDR3 sequence reads: CASSVDVGNTEAFF. CDR3 nucleotide sequence: TGTGCCAGCAGCGTAGACGTGGGGAACACTGAAGCTTTCTTT.